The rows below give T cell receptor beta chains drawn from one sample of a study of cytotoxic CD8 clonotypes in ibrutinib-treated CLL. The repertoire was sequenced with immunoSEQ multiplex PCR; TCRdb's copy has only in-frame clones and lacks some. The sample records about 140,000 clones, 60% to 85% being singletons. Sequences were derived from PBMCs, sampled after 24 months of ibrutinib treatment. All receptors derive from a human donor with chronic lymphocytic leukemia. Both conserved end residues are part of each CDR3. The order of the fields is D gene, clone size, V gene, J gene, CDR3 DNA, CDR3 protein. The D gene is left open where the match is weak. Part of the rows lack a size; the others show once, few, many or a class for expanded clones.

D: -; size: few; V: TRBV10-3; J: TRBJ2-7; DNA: TGTGCCATCGGACGGAGCTCCTACGAGCAGTACTTC; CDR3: CAIGRSSYEQYF
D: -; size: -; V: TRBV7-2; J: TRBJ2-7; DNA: TGTGCCAGCAGCTTGAACGGCCCCGATGGGGTCGAGCAGTACTTC; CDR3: CASSLNGPDGVEQYF
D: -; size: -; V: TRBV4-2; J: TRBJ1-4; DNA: TGTGCCAGCAGCCAAGAGGAGGGCCGACTCGGGCTGTTTTTT; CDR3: CASSQEEGRLGLFF
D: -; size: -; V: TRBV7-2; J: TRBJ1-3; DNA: TGTGCCAGCAGCTTAGGAGGTGGAAACACCATATATTTT; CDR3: CASSLGGGNTIYF
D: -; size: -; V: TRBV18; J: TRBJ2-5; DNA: TGTGCCAGCTCCCCCCAAGGGGAAGAGACCCAGTACTTC; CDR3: CASSPQGEETQYF
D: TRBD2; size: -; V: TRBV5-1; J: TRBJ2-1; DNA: TGCGCCAGCAGCTTGGACGCGGGGGGTGAGCAGTTCTTC; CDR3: CASSLDAGGEQFF
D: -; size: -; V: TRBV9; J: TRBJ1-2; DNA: TGTGCCAGCAGCCGGCATTCGACGGGGGGCTACACCTTC; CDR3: CASSRHSTGGYTF
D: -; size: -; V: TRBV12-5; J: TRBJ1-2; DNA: TGTGCTAGGGGACATTCCGATGGCTACACCTTC; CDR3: CARGHSDGYTF
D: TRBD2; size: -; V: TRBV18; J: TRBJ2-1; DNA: TGTGCCAGCTCACCCGGGGGGACTAGGGGGAACAATGAGCAGTTCTTC; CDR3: CASSPGGTRGNNEQFF
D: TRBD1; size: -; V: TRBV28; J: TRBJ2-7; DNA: TGTGCCAGCGTCCCCGGGACAGGGGCCTACGAGCAGTACTTC; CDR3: CASVPGTGAYEQYF
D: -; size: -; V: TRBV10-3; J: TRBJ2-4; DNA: TGTGCCACCAGGGAGTCCCTAGCCAAAAACATTCAGTACTTC; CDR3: CATRESLAKNIQYF
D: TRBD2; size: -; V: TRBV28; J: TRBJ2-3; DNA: TGTGCCAGCACCTCCACGGGGGGACCCACAGATACGCAGTATTTT; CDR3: CASTSTGGPTDTQYF
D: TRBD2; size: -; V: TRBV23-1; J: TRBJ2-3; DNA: TGCGCCAGCAGGCCCCCGACTAGCGATACGCAGTATTTT; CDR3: CASRPPTSDTQYF
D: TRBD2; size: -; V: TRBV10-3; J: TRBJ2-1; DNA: TGTGCCACCTATAGCGGGAGGGCCGGGAATGAGCAGTTCTTC; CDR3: CATYSGRAGNEQFF
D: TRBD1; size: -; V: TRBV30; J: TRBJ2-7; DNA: TGTGCCTGGACGACAGGGAGCTCCTACGAGCAGTACTTC; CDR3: CAWTTGSSYEQYF
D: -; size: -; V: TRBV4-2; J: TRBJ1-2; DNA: TGTGCCAGCAGCCAAGCCGGCGGAGATGGCTACACCTTC; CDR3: CASSQAGGDGYTF
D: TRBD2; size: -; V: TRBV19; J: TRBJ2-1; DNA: TGTGCCAGTAGTTCCGGACTAGCGGGGAACAATGAGCAGTTCTTC; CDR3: CASSSGLAGNNEQFF
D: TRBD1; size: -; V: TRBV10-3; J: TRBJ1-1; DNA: TGTGCCATCAAACAGGGGCGCTTGAACACTGAAGCTTTCTTT; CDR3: CAIKQGRLNTEAFF
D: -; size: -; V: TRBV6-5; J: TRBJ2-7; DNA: TGTGCCACGGGGCCCTGGGGGGTTCTCGAGCAGTACTTC; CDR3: CATGPWGVLEQYF
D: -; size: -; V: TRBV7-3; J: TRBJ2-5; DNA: TGTGCCAGCAGCCCGCAGGCGGCGCGTGGGTGGGAGACCCAGTACTTC; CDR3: CASSPQAARGWETQYF